The next 10 T cell receptor beta chains were all read from a single sample in a study of OX40 agonist ivuxolimab in advanced cancers. The assay was immunoSEQ multiplex PCR, and TCRdb's table has in-frame clones only and misses some. In the table there are approximately 8,200 clones, roughly 90% of which are singletons. The source was CD4+ or CD8+ T cells sorted from blood, collected in a trial of the OX40 agonist ivuxolimab. All receptors derive from an adult with an advanced solid tumor such as melanoma, head and neck, liver or kidney cancer.

The gene calls are TRBV5-1 and TRBJ2-7; no definite D call. Trimming removed 4 bases at V and 0 bases at J, with 17 bases between. The germline V gene has CDR1 SGHRS and CDR2 YFSETQ. This CDR3 spans 16 amino acids. CDR3 region: CASSSMDGYSSYEQYF. The DNA of the CDR3 is TGCGCCAGCAGCAGCATGGACGGATATTCCTCCTACGAGCAGTACTTC.

The CDR3 nucleotides read TGCAGCGTTGAAATAAGCTCCTACGAGCAGTACTTC. Its protein is CSVEISSYEQYF. The chain employs TRBV29-1 and TRBJ2-7; D call uncertain. The CDR3 length is 12 residues. V lost 2 bases and J lost 0, with 5 bases in between. From germline, CDR1 is SQVTM and CDR2 ANQGSEA.

This chain connects TRBV19 to TRBJ2-7; 9 bases align to TRBD1. Germline V gene lookup returns CDR1 LNHDA and CDR2 SQIVND (reference sequence). J was trimmed by 3 bases and V by 1 base; bases with no gene match: 7. CDR3 length: 16 residues. The CDR3 here is CASSIATGTGYYEQYF. CDR3 in DNA: TGTGCCAGTAGTATAGCAACCGGGACAGGGTACTACGAGCAGTACTTC.

The chain has TRBV6-5 and TRBJ1-2; 7 bases match TRBD1. This CDR3 is built from 13 residues. Losses at the gene ends were 5 bases for V and 4 bases for J; bases not matched to a gene: 4. CDR1 is MNHEY and CDR2 is SVGAGI in the germline V gene. CDR3: CASSPGQSYGYTF. DNA for the CDR3: TGTGCCAGCAGTCCGGGACAGAGCTATGGCTACACCTTC.

J is TRBJ2-3 and V is TRBV5-4, with D unclear. The CDR3 runs 16 residues. CDR1 is SGHNT and CDR2 is YYREEE in the germline V gene (reference sequence). The V end was cut by 4 bases, the J end by 0 bases, with 15 bases between. The CDR3 DNA follows: TGTGCCAGCAGCCCGCTAGATCCTCCTAGCACAGATACGCAGTATTTT. It translates to CASSPLDPPSTDTQYF.

V usage is TRBV28 and J usage is TRBJ2-2; 10 bases are a match to TRBD1. This CDR3 region has 15 residues. V dropped 7 bases and J dropped 3; count of bases not matched to a gene: 5. Germline lookup yields CDR1 MDHEN and CDR2 SYDVKM. Written as DNA, the CDR3 is TGTGCCAGCAAAACCGGGACAGGGGACACCGGGGAGCTGTTTTTT. This encodes CASKTGTGDTGELFF.

The CDR3 bases are TGTGCCAGCAGCGTACAGGGGGGACTGAACGAGCAGTACTTC. This sequence encodes CASSVQGGLNEQYF. This chain connects TRBV9 to TRBJ2-7, with D possibly TRBD1 on 7 matching bases. Deletions cut 1 base from V and 5 bases from J, with 13 bases between. Germline V gene sequence: CDR1 SGDLS, CDR2 YYNGEE. The length of the CDR3 is 14 residues. Looking up the rest from reference TRBV9 and TRBJ2-7 gives the full variable domain: DSGVTQTPKHLITATGQRVTLRCSPRSGDLSVYWYQQSLDQGLQFLIQYYNGEERAKGNILERFSAQQFPDLHSELNLSSLELGDSALYFCASSVQGGLNEQYFGPGTRLTVT.

This clone is labeled large. The rearrangement joins TRBV10-2 to TRBJ2-5; TRBD2 matches at 9 bases. The V segment lost 6 bases and the J segment 5 bases; nucleotides outside the gene matches: 7. The CDR3 is made up of 14 amino acids. Germline V gene sequence: CDR1 WSHSY, CDR2 SAAADI. DNA of the CDR3: TGCGCCAGCAGACCTAGCGGGGTGGGCGAGACCCAGTACTTC. It yields the protein CASRPSGVGETQYF.

V is TRBV18 and J is TRBJ2-1; D is undetermined. The germline gives CDR1 KGHSH, CDR2 LQKENI. The CDR3 is 11 amino acids. V lost 6 bases, J lost 6 bases, and 6 bases lay in between. The DNA of the CDR3 is TGTGCCAGCTCGCCCGGCAATGAGCAGTTCTTC. It encodes CASSPGNEQFF. The full variable domain, with the rest looked up from reference TRBV18 and TRBJ2-1, is NAGVMQNPRHLVRRRGQEARLRCSPMKGHSHVYWYRQLPEEGLKFMVYLQKENIIDESGMPKERFSAEFPKEGPSILRIQQVVRGDSAAYFCASSPGNEQFFGPGTRLTVL.

The V call is TRBV27, the J call TRBJ2-7, with 10 bases that match TRBD1. CDR1 is MNHEY and CDR2 is SMNVEV in the germline V gene (reference sequence). The V gene end was trimmed by 4 bases and the J gene end by 3 bases; junction bases not matched to a gene: 3. CDR3 size: 14 residues. In DNA form, the CDR3 reads TGTGCCAGCAGTTGGGACAGGGGAAGCTACGAGCAGTACTTC. It codes for CASSWDRGSYEQYF.